This TCR beta chain derives from a study of T-cell memory formation after mild COVID-19. TCRdb re-derived calls from the 5' RACE reads in MiXCR, one entry per CDR3 protein. In the table there are about half a million distinct CDR3 sequences, roughly 18% of which are singletons. The CDR3 sequence is 14 residues long. Between the trimmed V and J ends, which lost 4 bases and 2 bases, there was a span of 9 bases. The germline V gene has CDR1 MGHRA and CDR2 YSYEKL. The rearrangement uses TRBV4-1 and TRBJ1-3; no reliable D call. The source is an adult woman who had mild COVID-19 (a few samples of this study predate the infection). Cell type and time point are not known. Sample: PBMCs or a T cell subset sorted from them (not recorded which). CDR3 coding DNA: TGCGCCAGCAGCCTCGAAGGACCTGGAAACACCATATATTTT. It is translated as CASSLEGPGNTIYF.